This T cell receptor (beta chain) was obtained from a study of shared clonotypes between healthy human individuals. All of the donors resided in Nashville, Tennessee, and each was a Caucasian adult. Germline loops: CDR1 SGHTA, CDR2 FQGTGA. CDR3 length: 15 residues. The ends lost 0 bases at V and 4 bases at J; junction bases unmatched: 1. A deep-level run was used for the assay. Under the authors' procedure: Filtering was not the same, since immunoSEQ gave junction-only sequences without quality scores. TCRdb keeps only in-frame clones here, not all; method: immunoSEQ multiplex PCR. V and J calls and clone size come straight from that table; D and trimming were deduced from the DNA. The repertoire holds approximately 940,000 clones, with around three quarters as singletons.

Source material: memory CD4+ T cells sorted from blood. Subset specified: CD45RA-negative fraction. This sequence joins TRBV7-3 and TRBJ2-1; 9 bases are shared with TRBD1. The origin of this receptor is a man younger than 30 in good health. CDR3 coding DNA: TGTGCCAGCAGCTTAACCGGGACAGGGTACAATGAGCAGTTCTTC. It yields the protein CASSLTGTGYNEQFF.